This TCR beta chain was recorded in a study of OX40 agonist ivuxolimab in advanced cancers. Across the whole study: A male proportion of 82.7% was recorded, with mean age around 60 years and range 23 to 79. General study results and limits: Nonresponders included some who also had low normalized T-cell clonal expansion.

The CDR3 covers 12 residues. Trimming removed 6 bases from V and 11 bases from J, with 11 bases in between. Germline V gene lookup returns CDR1 MNHEY and CDR2 SMNVEV (reference sequence). Researchers took blood at baseline, on cycle 4 day 1, and on cycle 7 day 1. Clones were read by immunoSEQ multiplex PCR, and TCRdb kept only the in-frame ones, dropping some. The data hold 45,000 to 65,000 clones, with roughly 87% observed a single time. On this clone itself: Its antigen remains unknown.

This chain connects TRBV27 to TRBJ1-6; D is unresolved. Source: CD4+ or CD8+ T cells sorted from blood, taken in a trial of the OX40 agonist ivuxolimab. This sequence originates from an adult with an advanced solid tumor such as melanoma, head and neck, liver or kidney cancer. CDR3 region: CASREVGAPLHF. Written as DNA, the CDR3 is TGTGCCAGCAGGGAGGTCGGGGCACCCCTCCACTTT.